These 12 T cell receptor beta chains were sequenced from one sample in a study of CD8+ T cells in alopecia areata. Extraction and reverse transcription of RNA yielded cDNA as the sequencing template. Measured with immunoSEQ multiplex PCR; TCRdb has only the in-frame clones, and not every one. The data show some 130,000 clones, around three fifths seen once. Sequences were derived from CD4+ T cells sorted from blood, sampled at week 0. Source of these receptors: a human donor with alopecia areata.

CDR3 sequence: CSGIGWNTGELFF. In DNA form, the CDR3 reads TGCAGCGGAATCGGTTGGAACACCGGGGAGCTGTTTTTT. The chain carries TRBV29-1 and TRBJ2-2; D gene ambiguous. Germline V lookup: CDR1 SQVTM, CDR2 ANQGSEA. The ends were cut back, 7 bases at V and 1 base at J, with 10 bases in the middle. The CDR3 totals 13 residues.

This clone was picked up one time. This chain links TRBV4-3 with TRBJ1-1; TRBD1 agrees at 7 bases. Per the germline V gene, CDR1 is LGHNA and CDR2 is YSLEER. The CDR3 length is 18 residues. J gave up 4 bases and V 2 bases, and 16 bases lay outside the gene matches. The CDR3 loop is CASSQSVGRGAPSTEAFF. In DNA form, the CDR3 reads TGCGCCAGCAGCCAAAGCGTGGGCAGGGGGGCACCATCCACTGAAGCTTTCTTT.

V usage is TRBV18 and J usage is TRBJ1-2; tentatively, D is TRBD1 (6 bases). The CDR3 runs 16 residues. The germline V and J ends were trimmed by 2 bases and 7 bases, with 20 bases remaining between them. Germline V gives CDR1 KGHSH, CDR2 LQKENI. CDR3 sequence reads: CASSPNWQGTIGGYTF. The CDR3 region has the DNA TGTGCCAGCTCACCAAATTGGCAGGGGACTATCGGTGGCTACACCTTC. Full variable domain (outside the CDR3, taken from reference TRBV18 and TRBJ1-2): NAGVMQNPRHLVRRRGQEARLRCSPMKGHSHVYWYRQLPEEGLKFMVYLQKENIIDESGMPKERFSAEFPKEGPSILRIQQVVRGDSAAYFCASSPNWQGTIGGYTFGSGTRLTVV.

The chain links TRBV2 to TRBJ1-1; D is unclear. V gave up 7 bases and J gave up 6 bases, with 6 bases separating them. Germline V CDR1 and CDR2: SNHLY, FYNNEI. CDR3 size: 10 residues. The CDR3 nucleotides are TGTGCCAGCAACAGCCCTGAAGCTTTCTTT. This gives the protein CASNSPEAFF. The complete variable domain, with remaining parts taken from reference TRBV2 and TRBJ1-1, reads EPEVTQTPSHQVTQMGQEVILRCVPISNHLYFYWYRQILGQKVEFLVSFYNNEISEKSEIFDDQFSVERPDGSNFTLKIRSTKLEDSAMYFCASNSPEAFFGQGTRLTVV.

This clone was recorded only once. The chain couples TRBV2 to TRBJ2-7; TRBD1 matches at 8 bases. V shed 7 bases and J 3 bases; nucleotides not matched to a gene: 11. Per germline, CDR1 SNHLY and CDR2 FYNNEI. This CDR3 has 15 amino acids. The CDR3 coding sequence is TGTGCCAGCACCAAAGAGACAGGGGTAGGCTACGAGCAGTACTTC. Amino acids: CASTKETGVGYEQYF.

V and J are TRBV7-2 and TRBJ2-7; D is unclear. The CDR3 has 13 amino acids. Trimming took 2 bases from V and 3 from J, leaving 8 bases between them. CDR1 is SGHTA, CDR2 FQGNSA, per germline. The CDR3 DNA reads as TGTGCCAGCAGCTTAAAGGACCTCTACGAGCAGTACTTC. As protein: CASSLKDLYEQYF.

This clone appeared a few times. The chain couples TRBV11-3 to TRBJ2-3; TRBD2 matches at 9 bases. The CDR3 has 13 amino acids. V gave up 10 bases and J gave up 2 bases; unmatched junction bases: 4. CDR1 is SGHNT, CDR2 YENEEA, per germline. The CDR3, as DNA: TGTGCCACCAGGACTAGCGCCACAGATACGCAGTATTTT. Its protein is CATRTSATDTQYF.

This clone appeared a few times. The V call is TRBV5-1, the J call TRBJ1-3; 7 bases match TRBD1. The CDR3 contains 16 residues. With 4 bases clipped from V and 0 bases from J, the junction kept 7 bases outside the gene matches. The V gene's germline CDR1 is SGHRS and CDR2 YFSETQ. The CDR3 reads CASSGGQDSSGNTIYF. The CDR3 coding sequence is TGCGCCAGCAGCGGCGGACAGGATTCCTCTGGAAACACCATATATTTT.

This clone was observed once. This sequence joins TRBV4-1 and TRBJ2-7; 10 bases agree with TRBD1. Germline V gene sequence: CDR1 MGHRA, CDR2 YSYEKL. The CDR3 is 15 residues long. V dropped 5 bases and J dropped 5; count of bases not matched to a gene: 9. This CDR3 is CASSTGTGVFHEQYF. CDR3 nucleotide sequence: TGCGCCAGCAGCACTGGGACAGGGGTTTTCCACGAGCAGTACTTC.

The table lists this clone with a few counts. V gene TRBV2 combines with J gene TRBJ2-2; D call uncertain. Germline V gives CDR1 SNHLY, CDR2 FYNNEI. Trimming cost V 6 bases and J 3 bases, with 5 bases left between them. The CDR3 consists of 12 residues. CDR3 in DNA: TGTGCCAGCAGACCTGACACCGGGGAGCTGTTTTTT. This codes for CASRPDTGELFF.

The chain recombines TRBV5-6 with TRBJ2-2; TRBD2 agrees at 10 bases. The CDR3 runs to 17 residues. Germline V gives CDR1 SGHDT, CDR2 YYEEEE. J was trimmed by 2 bases and V by 7 bases; bases with no gene match: 11. The CDR3 bases are TGTGCCAGCGGAAAGCTTAGCGGGGGGAAAAACACCGGGGAGCTGTTTTTT. It translates to CASGKLSGGKNTGELFF.

Relative to its sample, this clone is medium-sized (0.01 to 0.1%). The chain couples TRBV19 to TRBJ2-6; a possible D gene is TRBD1 (6 bases). This CDR3 contains 18 residues. Germline CDR1 LNHDA, CDR2 SQIVND (reference sequence). The V and J ends lost 3 bases and 4 bases respectively, with 19 bases between them. The CDR3 nucleotides read TGTGCCAGTAGTATGGACAGAATATCTGGGAGCGGGGCCAACGTCCTGACTTTC. Protein sequence: CASSMDRISGSGANVLTF.